Listed below are T cell receptor beta chains from one sample, sequenced in a study of T cell responses to AZD1222 COVID-19 vaccine. Here immunoSEQ multiplex PCR was the method, and the copy in TCRdb shows in-frame clones only, minus some. The sample shows tens of thousands of clones, 92% of them seen only once. Specimen: peripheral blood, collected 28 days after the second AZD1222 dose. These receptors were obtained from an adult who received the AZD1222 COVID-19 vaccine. The CDR3 runs from the conserved cysteine through the conserved F or W. Each record gives: J gene, D gene, V gene, clone size, CDR3 protein, CDR3 DNA. D genes are given only for firm matches. Where a row states a size, it is once, few, many or the class of an expanded clone; other rows omit it.

TRBJ1-2 . TRBV3-1/TRBV3-2 . CASSQDWLNARGYTF TGTGCCAGCAGCCAAGACTGGTTAAACGCGAGGGGCTACACCTTC
TRBJ1-2 . TRBV12-3/TRBV12-4 . CASSLLGGWGYTF TGTGCCAGCAGTTTATTGGGAGGGTGGGGCTACACCTTC
TRBJ1-3 . TRBV9 . CASSVEGSGNTIYF TGTGCCAGCAGCGTAGAGGGATCCGGAAACACCATATATTTT
TRBJ2-3 TRBD2 TRBV18 . CASSLAGDTDTQYF TGTGCCAGCTCACTAGCGGGAGACACAGATACGCAGTATTTT
TRBJ2-7 . TRBV7-9 . CASTDRSYEQYF TGTGCCAGCACCGACAGGTCCTACGAGCAGTACTTC
TRBJ2-7 . TRBV7-9 . CAVDTGTASYEQYF TGTGCCGTCGATACAGGGACGGCGTCCTACGAGCAGTACTTC
TRBJ2-7 TRBD2 TRBV3-1/TRBV3-2 . CASSSPGLAYEQYF TGTGCCAGCAGCTCACCGGGACTAGCCTACGAGCAGTACTTC
TRBJ1-1 . TRBV13 . CASSLGPYEAFF TGTGCCAGCAGCTTGGGCCCGTATGAAGCTTTCTTT
TRBJ2-3 . TRBV3-1/TRBV3-2 . CASSQGMAGTISSDTQYF TGTGCCAGCAGCCAAGGGATGGCAGGTACCATTTCATCAGATACGCAGTATTTT
TRBJ2-2 . TRBV27 . CASRAGTNTGELFF TGTGCCAGCAGGGCAGGGACCAACACCGGGGAGCTGTTTTTT
TRBJ2-7 . TRBV2 . CASSERRVSYEQYF TGTGCCAGCAGTGAGCGGAGGGTATCCTACGAGCAGTACTTC
TRBJ1-4 TRBD1 TRBV4-3 . CASRERQGPPNEKLFF TGCGCCAGCAGGGAGCGACAGGGGCCGCCTAATGAAAAACTGTTTTTT
TRBJ2-2 . TRBV29-1 . CSVGRGLSGELFF TGCAGCGTTGGTCGGGGATTGTCCGGGGAGCTGTTTTTT
TRBJ1-3 . TRBV5-1 . CASSLGSSGNTIYF TGCGCCAGCAGCTTGGGCAGCTCTGGAAACACCATATATTTT
TRBJ1-2 . TRBV9 . CASSVSGVAHTF TGTGCCAGCAGCGTGAGCGGTGTTGCCCACACCTTC
TRBJ2-7 . TRBV27 . CASSWGGKYEQYF TGTGCCTCATCATGGGGGGGCAAGTACGAGCAGTACTTC
TRBJ1-2 TRBD1 TRBV7-9 . CASSLAGTGRLRNGYTF TGTGCCAGCAGCTTAGCCGGGACAGGTCGGCTGAGGAATGGCTACACCTTC
TRBJ2-1 . TRBV19 . CASSIDSGNSYNEQFF TGTGCCAGTAGTATAGATAGCGGCAACTCCTACAATGAGCAGTTCTTC
TRBJ2-7 . TRBV3-1/TRBV3-2 . CASSRGAEVEQYF TGTGCCAGCAGCCGAGGGGCTGAGGTCGAGCAGTACTTC
TRBJ2-7 TRBD2 TRBV3-1/TRBV3-2 . CASSPGTSSYEQYF TGTGCCAGCAGCCCCGGGACTAGCAGCTACGAGCAGTACTTC
TRBJ1-2 TRBD1 TRBV7-9 . CASSLGQNLNYGYTF TGTGCCAGCAGCCTGGGACAGAATCTTAACTATGGCTACACCTTC
TRBJ1-5 . TRBV6-2/TRBV6-3 . CASSYLRGSNQPQHF TGTGCCAGCAGTTACCTCCGAGGGAGCAATCAGCCCCAGCATTTT
TRBJ1-2 . TRBV6-5 . CASSYGGSGDYGYTF TGTGCCAGCAGTTATGGAGGTTCGGGGGACTATGGCTACACCTTC
TRBJ1-1 . TRBV28 . CASSFRQVNTEAFF TGTGCCAGCAGTTTCAGACAGGTAAACACTGAAGCTTTCTTT
TRBJ1-2 . TRBV30 . CAWSVLVRPILALNYGYTF TGTGCCTGGAGTGTACTTGTCAGGCCGATTCTAGCCCTTAACTATGGCTACACCTTC
TRBJ1-1 . TRBV6-5 . CASTLDGPMNTEAFF TGTGCCAGCACCCTCGACGGCCCAATGAACACTGAAGCTTTCTTT
TRBJ2-7 . TRBV4-2 . CASSANRGGYNEQYF TGTGCCAGCAGCGCTAACAGGGGAGGGTACAACGAGCAGTACTTC
TRBJ1-3 TRBD1 TRBV18 . CASSPSGQPSGNTIYF TGTGCCAGCTCACCATCGGGACAGCCCTCTGGAAACACCATATATTTT
TRBJ2-2 TRBD2 TRBV5-4 . CASSLGGLAGVGELFF TGTGCCAGCAGCTTGGGAGGACTAGCGGGTGTCGGGGAGCTGTTTTTT
TRBJ1-6 TRBD1 TRBV19 . CASSMGQGYSPLHF TGTGCCAGTAGTATGGGACAGGGGTATTCACCCCTCCACTTT
TRBJ2-2 . TRBV6-5 . CASTPGAGTGELFF TGTGCCAGCACCCCCGGGGCGGGCACCGGGGAGCTGTTTTTT
TRBJ2-5 TRBD2 TRBV5-5 . CASSSSGTSSQETQYF TGTGCCAGCAGCAGCTCCGGGACTAGCAGCCAAGAGACCCAGTACTTC
TRBJ1-2 . TRBV6-5 . CASRPSQGYGYTF TGTGCCAGCAGACCTTCTCAAGGGTATGGCTACACCTTC
TRBJ1-2 . TRBV30 . CAWSPPEAPSYGYTF TGTGCCTGGAGTCCCCCCGAGGCACCCTCCTATGGCTACACCTTC
TRBJ2-7 . TRBV23-1 . CASSQYDKGSHEQYF TGCGCCAGCAGTCAATACGACAAGGGTTCGCACGAGCAGTACTTC
TRBJ2-1 . TRBV27 . CASSLPDNEQFF TGTGCCAGCAGTTTACCCGACAATGAGCAGTTCTTC
TRBJ2-7 TRBD1 TRBV9 once CASSTQGHGTYEQYF TGTGCCAGCAGCACACAGGGGCACGGTACCTACGAGCAGTACTTC
TRBJ1-4 TRBD1 TRBV6-2/TRBV6-3 . CASSRTGSEKLFF TGTGCCAGCAGTCGGACAGGGTCGGAAAAACTGTTTTTT
TRBJ1-1 . TRBV10-1 few CASSPDRGAEAFF TGCGCCAGCAGTCCCGACCGGGGGGCTGAAGCTTTCTTT
TRBJ1-5 . TRBV7-6 . CASSLGGSRSNQPQHF TGTGCCAGCAGCCTGGGGGGGAGTAGGAGCAATCAGCCCCAGCATTTT
TRBJ2-5 . TRBV5-1 . CASSFQGTEETQYF TGCGCCAGCAGCTTTCAAGGCACAGAAGAGACCCAGTACTTC
TRBJ2-5 TRBD2 TRBV7-9 . CASSPRGASGRLEWTQYF TGTGCCAGCAGCCCCCGGGGTGCGAGCGGGAGGTTAGAATGGACCCAGTACTTC
TRBJ1-2 TRBD1 TRBV12-3/TRBV12-4 . CASRPQGFGGYTF TGTGCCAGCAGGCCACAGGGGTTCGGCGGCTACACCTTC